This TCR beta chain was documented in a study of response to subunit inactivated influenza vaccine. Points from the study as a whole: Authors suggested few new T cells are recruited by each seasonal influenza vaccination.

For this clonotype: Its cognate antigen is unknown.

In TCRdb, the RT-PCR reads were re-called with MiXCR into one record per CDR3 protein. The sample yields roughly 630,000 distinct CDR3 sequences, about 15% seen once. Germline V gene lookup returns CDR1 SGHTA and CDR2 FQGNSA. The CDR3 has 16 residues. With V trimmed by 5 bases and J by 5 bases, 7 bases remained unmatched. The receptor was isolated from a man aged 50 to 59 who received an inactivated influenza vaccine. The chain has TRBV7-2 and TRBJ2-2, with 11 bases that match TRBD2. The material was PBMCs from blood, obtained 14 days before vaccination. CDR3 nucleotides: TGTGCCAGCAGCCCCCTTAGCGGGAGGGGGACCGGGGAGCTGTTTTTT. It codes for CASSPLSGRGTGELFF.